This T cell receptor beta chain appears in the sequencing data of a study of spatial heterogeneity in lung cancer. TCRdb recomputed calls from the 5' RACE reads with MiXCR, one row per CDR3 protein. The table includes some 47,000 distinct CDR3 sequences, 7.5% to 9% detected once. The time point denotes: sample taken at primary tumor resection. Unsorted whole RNA of tumor, nontumor lung or frozen PBMC was sequenced. The germline CDR1 and CDR2 sequences are SGHDN and FVKESK. The V end was cut by 1 base, the J end by 9 bases, with 10 bases between. The CDR3 has 13 residues. The chain has TRBV14 and TRBJ2-1; D unresolved. The sequencing here drew on PBMCs, taken at surgery. The sequence derives from a female donor with early-stage non-small cell lung cancer. The CDR3 DNA follows: TGTGCCAGCAGCCAAGTCGTAGTGAGTGAGCAGTTCTTC. It is translated as CASSQVVVSEQFF.